This TCR beta chain was sequenced for a study of molecular identifiers for immune sequencing clone quantification. General observations from the study: Clone sizes that are highly expanded could be underestimated when identical TCR molecules share a barcode. Among approximately 1 million naive cells, as was reported, spiked Jurkat TCR RNA from one cell was detectable.

When naive CD8 T cells were sorted, they were gated as CD8+CD4-CCR7+CD45RA+. This clonotype was counted many times. Its antigen is unknown. As previously described, bulk TCR libraries were made using listed TCR primers. TCRdb re-analysed the PCR reads in MiXCR, keeping a single row per CDR3 protein. This sample has 250,000 to 400,000 distinct CDR3 sequences, with about a fifth found just once. The V segment lost 4 bases and the J segment 5 bases; nucleotides outside the gene matches: 6. This CDR3 comprises 16 residues. The chain uses TRBV12-3 or TRBV12-4 and TRBJ2-5, with 14 bases fitting TRBD2. This TCR was sampled from a human donor in good health. Some libraries in this study had Jurkat cell RNA spiked in. Sequences were obtained from naive CD8+ T cells from blood, with Jurkat cell RNA spiked in. Documented subset: FACS-sorted CD8+CD4-CCR7+CD45RA+ naive T cells. CDR3 DNA: TGTGCCAGCAGTTCGGAGACTAGCGGGGGGGCGGAGACCCAGTACTTC. It is translated as CASSSETSGGAETQYF.